The 21 T cell receptor beta chains below come from one sample, sequenced in a study of T cells after yellow fever vaccination. TCRdb re-called the 5' RACE reads with MiXCR, one entry per CDR3 protein. The sample holds some 300,000 distinct CDR3 sequences; around 10% are singletons and the top ten take about 3.3%. Sequences were derived from CD4+ T cells sorted from PBMCs, sampled 45 days after the yellow fever booster vaccination. These receptors were obtained from a man younger than 30 who received the YFV17D yellow fever vaccine.

The chain recombines TRBV7-2 with TRBJ1-3; weak D call: TRBD1 (6 bases). V gave up 6 bases and J gave up 4 bases, with 16 bases separating them. The CDR3 totals 15 residues. Germline V gives CDR1 SGHTA, CDR2 FQGNSA. In DNA, the CDR3 is TGTGCCAGCAGGTTTACCGGGACAACCGGAAACACCATATATTTT. The encoded protein is CASRFTGTTGNTIYF.

In its sample, this clonotype was seen a few times. The chain couples TRBV20-1 to TRBJ1-1, with D unclear. Between the trimmed V and J ends, which lost 0 bases and 5 bases, there was a span of 7 bases. The CDR3 totals 12 residues. CDR1 and CDR2 from the germline V gene are DFQATT and SNEGSKA (reference sequence). The CDR3 DNA sequence: TGCAGTGCTAGAGATCAGATTACTGAAGCTTTCTTT. Encoded protein: CSARDQITEAFF.

This clonotype occurred many times. This chain uses TRBV11-2 with TRBJ2-5; 8 bases line up with TRBD1. V lost 5 bases, J lost 11 bases, and 10 bases stayed unmatched. Germline CDR1 is SGHAT and CDR2 is FQNNGV. The CDR3 consists of 13 residues. The CDR3 DNA is TGTGCCAGCAGCCGGGGGAGGACAGGGTTTCAGTACTTC. Translated: CASSRGRTGFQYF. The variable domain in full, with the rest retrieved from reference TRBV11-2 and TRBJ2-5, is EAGVAQSPRYKIIEKRQSVAFWCNPISGHATLYWYQQILGQGPKLLIQFQNNGVVDDSQLPKDRFSAERLKGVDSTLKIQPAKLEDSAVYLCASSRGRTGFQYFGPGTRLLVL.

This clonotype was observed a handful of times. The chain carries TRBV5-1 and TRBJ2-1, with D perhaps matching TRBD1 or TRBD2 (6 bases each). The CDR3 is 18 residues long. From germline, CDR1 is SGHRS and CDR2 YFSETQ. The V end lost 4 bases, the J end lost 1 base, and 21 bases lay between the germline ends. Here the CDR3 reads CASSQRPPGAGSYNEQFF. In DNA, the CDR3 is TGCGCCAGCAGCCAACGTCCCCCGGGGGCCGGGTCCTACAATGAGCAGTTCTTC.

This clonotype has a handful of counts. V usage is TRBV11-2 and J usage is TRBJ2-1; D may be TRBD1 or TRBD2 (5 bases each). CDR1 and CDR2 from the germline V gene are SGHAT and FQNNGV. Trimming removed 4 bases from V and 8 bases from J, with 15 bases in between. The CDR3 loop spans 14 amino acids. The CDR3 coding sequence is TGTGCCAGCAGCTCTTTGGGGGTAATGGATGAGCAGTTCTTC. Encoded protein: CASSSLGVMDEQFF. The complete variable domain, with remaining parts taken from reference TRBV11-2 and TRBJ2-1, reads EAGVAQSPRYKIIEKRQSVAFWCNPISGHATLYWYQQILGQGPKLLIQFQNNGVVDDSQLPKDRFSAERLKGVDSTLKIQPAKLEDSAVYLCASSSLGVMDEQFFGPGTRLTVL.

The V call is TRBV21-1, the J call TRBJ1-5. TRBV21-1 is a pseudogene locus. The CDR3 spans 15 residues. The CDR3 reads CASSKDPGLAQPQHF. The DNA for the CDR3 is TGTGCCAGCAGCAAAGACCCGGGGCTTGCTCAGCCCCAGCATTTT.

Only a few counts were recorded for this clonotype. This chain uses TRBV5-4 with TRBJ2-1; TRBD1 is a possible D gene (6 bases). V was shortened by 4 bases and J by 7 bases, with 15 bases between the two germline ends. Per germline, CDR1 SGHNT and CDR2 YYREEE (reference sequence). This CDR3 is built from 14 residues. The chain's CDR3 is CASSKPLQGNEQFF. The CDR3 DNA reads as TGTGCCAGCAGCAAACCATTGCAGGGGAATGAGCAGTTCTTC.

This chain uses TRBV12-3 or TRBV12-4 with TRBJ1-4; D gene ambiguous. V gave up 4 bases and J gave up 4 bases, with 10 bases separating them. The CDR3 loop spans 14 amino acids. The CDR3: CASSSLTLNEKLFF. The CDR3 DNA sequence: TGTGCCAGCAGTTCCTTGACCCTTAATGAAAAACTGTTTTTT.

This clonotype has a handful of counts. This chain connects TRBV6-1 to TRBJ2-7; TRBD1 aligns across 8 bases. V dropped 6 bases and J dropped 2; count of bases not matched to a gene: 6. The CDR3 contains 14 residues. Germline CDR1 reads MNHNS; CDR2 reads SASEGT. CDR3 sequence: CASSGDRWTYEQYF. Written as DNA, the CDR3 is TGTGCCAGCAGCGGGGACAGGTGGACCTACGAGCAGTACTTC.

This clonotype has at least ten counts. V is TRBV4-1 and J is TRBJ1-2; 8 bases agree with TRBD1. The CDR3 covers 16 residues. Germline V gene lookup returns CDR1 MGHRA and CDR2 YSYEKL. J lost 4 bases, V lost 1 base, and 8 bases had no gene match. The CDR3 here is CASSQVGAGGRYGYTF. The CDR3 DNA reads TGCGCCAGCAGCCAAGTTGGCGCAGGGGGCCGCTATGGCTACACCTTC.

This clonotype has just a few counts. This sequence joins TRBV9 and TRBJ2-2; 9 nucleotides agree with TRBD2. V trimming: 4 bases; J trimming: 4 bases; junction bases outside the gene matches: 11. Germline loops: CDR1 SGDLS, CDR2 YYNGEE. The CDR3 is made up of 17 amino acids. CDR3 sequence (DNA): TGTGCCAGCAGCCCTCCCCCGCGGGGGGGAAGCACCGGGGAGCTGTTTTTT. This translates into CASSPPPRGGSTGELFF.

The sample holds many counts of this clonotype. The genes are TRBV29-1 and TRBJ2-1, with a possible D match to TRBD2 (7 bases). V was pared by 7 bases and J by 7 bases, with 26 bases between. Germline CDR1 is SQVTM and CDR2 is ANQGSEA. This CDR3 comprises 16 residues. The CDR3 bases are TGCAGCGCCGGGGGAGGGGGACCCCCGTCGGGAAATGAGCAGTTCTTC. This encodes CSAGGGGPPSGNEQFF.

The sample holds many counts of this clonotype. V gene TRBV5-5 combines with J gene TRBJ2-5; 9 positions agree with TRBD1. Germline V CDR1 and CDR2: SGHKS, YYEKEE (reference sequence). The junction had 10 bases not matched to a gene; V was cut back by 2 bases and J by 5 bases. CDR3 length equals 16 residues. The CDR3 region is CASSLNRGHDEETQYF. The CDR3 bases are TGTGCCAGCAGCTTAAACAGGGGGCACGATGAGGAGACCCAGTACTTC.

This clonotype was seen many times. The chain is built from TRBV29-1 and TRBJ1-2; D is perhaps TRBD1 (5 bases). CDR1 SQVTM and CDR2 ANQGSEA come from the germline V gene. This CDR3 spans 14 amino acids. Trimming took off 0 bases at V and 8 bases at J, with 16 bases between the two ends. CDR3 residues: CSVEEGPRGDGYTF. CDR3 in DNA: TGCAGCGTTGAAGAGGGGCCCCGAGGGGACGGCTACACCTTC.

This clonotype was counted only a few times. This sequence joins TRBV3-1 and TRBJ2-4; TRBD2 might be the D (6 bases). Germline V gene data show CDR1 as LGHDT and CDR2 as YNNKEL (reference sequence). V was cut by 5 bases and J by 4 bases, with 15 bases left in between. There are 15 residues in the CDR3. The CDR3 spells CASSALASEKNIQYF. CDR3 nucleotide sequence: TGTGCCAGCAGCGCCCTAGCGAGTGAGAAAAACATTCAGTACTTC.

The CDR3 loop reads CASSAGPNTEAFF. The CDR3 DNA reads TGCGCCAGCAGCGCGGGCCCGAACACTGAAGCTTTCTTT. V usage is TRBV5-1 and J usage is TRBJ1-1; D ambiguous. V was clipped by 4 bases and J by 1 base, with 8 bases between them. Germline V CDR1 and CDR2: SGHRS, YFSETQ. The CDR3 has 13 residues.

The V gene is TRBV20-1, the J gene TRBJ1-1; a weak D match, TRBD1 (5 bases). Trimming removed 1 base from V and 6 bases from J, with 18 bases in between. The CDR3 extends over 15 amino acids. The germline gives CDR1 DFQATT, CDR2 SNEGSKA (reference sequence). CDR3 sequence reads: CSARARMAAGPEAFF. Here the CDR3 DNA reads TGCAGTGCTAGAGCTCGGATGGCAGCAGGGCCTGAAGCTTTCTTT.

This clonotype has a count of ten or more. The J gene is TRBJ2-3, the V gene TRBV6-5, with D tentatively TRBD2 (5 bases). CDR3 length equals 12 residues. With 6 bases removed from V and 8 bases from J, the gap between germline ends came to 12 bases. CDR1 and CDR2 (germline): MNHEY, SVGAGI. The CDR3 nucleotides are TGTGCCAGCAGCGTAGCGTACGGTACGCAGTATTTT. It is translated as CASSVAYGTQYF.

This chain uses TRBV24-1 with TRBJ1-2; possibly TRBD1 for D (6 bases). V was cut by 0 bases and J by 12 bases, with 10 bases left in between. CDR1 and CDR2 from the germline V gene are KGHDR and SFDVKD. This CDR3 has 12 amino acids. CDR3 amino acids: CATSDLTGNHTF. The DNA of the CDR3 is TGTGCCACCAGTGATTTGACAGGGAATCACACCTTC.

Many counts were recorded for this clonotype. The V and J genes are TRBV6-5 and TRBJ1-1; the D is unclear. The length of the CDR3 is 14 residues. Trimming took 10 bases from V and 0 from J, leaving 15 bases between them. From germline, CDR1 is MNHEY and CDR2 SVGAGI. The DNA of the CDR3 is TGTGCCACCGCCGTCGGGAGCATGAACACTGAAGCTTTCTTT. Protein sequence: CATAVGSMNTEAFF.

This clonotype appeared many times. This chain uses TRBV4-3 with TRBJ2-3; D uncertain. The CDR3 contains 13 residues. CDR1 is LGHNA, CDR2 YSLEER, per germline. V shed 0 bases and J shed 8 bases, with 9 bases lying between them. The CDR3 DNA follows: TGCGCCAGCAGCCAAGAGGGCCTCAGTACGCAGTATTTT. The encoded protein is CASSQEGLSTQYF.